Described below is a single T cell receptor beta chain sequence and its context. The antigen is not known. CDR3 length: 17 amino acids. Germline trimming cut 3 bases from V and 5 bases from J; bases unmatched to any gene: 12. The germline gives CDR1 MDHEN, CDR2 SYDVKM. The data are from a study of cytomegalovirus exposure and HLA in healthy donors. Study conclusions and caveats: Some V segments (TRBV6-2 and TRBV6-3 among them) were excluded as indistinguishable.

Although they were nominally healthy when sampled, donors likely had unrecorded immune exposures. Use of 60 Vbeta and 13 Jbeta primers characterized the PCR. The method was immunoSEQ multiplex PCR; TCRdb's version includes in-frame clones alone and lacks a portion of them. The sample includes around 100,000 clones, roughly 70% of them seen just once. Sequencing used PBMCs. The TCR comes from a man in his fifties or sixties in good health and CMV-seronegative. The J gene is TRBJ2-3, the V gene TRBV28; 9 bases align to TRBD2. The CDR3 bases are TGTGCCAGCAGTTTGGGGTCCCTAGCGGGGCGGGTAGATACGCAGTATTTT. This sequence encodes CASSLGSLAGRVDTQYF. Based on the CDR3 plus reference TRBV28 and TRBJ2-3, the full variable domain is DVKVTQSSRYLVKRTGEKVFLECVQDMDHENMFWYRQDPGLGLRLIYFSYDVKMKEKGDIPEGYSVSREKKERFSLILESASTNQTSMYLCASSLGSLAGRVDTQYFGPGTRLTVL.